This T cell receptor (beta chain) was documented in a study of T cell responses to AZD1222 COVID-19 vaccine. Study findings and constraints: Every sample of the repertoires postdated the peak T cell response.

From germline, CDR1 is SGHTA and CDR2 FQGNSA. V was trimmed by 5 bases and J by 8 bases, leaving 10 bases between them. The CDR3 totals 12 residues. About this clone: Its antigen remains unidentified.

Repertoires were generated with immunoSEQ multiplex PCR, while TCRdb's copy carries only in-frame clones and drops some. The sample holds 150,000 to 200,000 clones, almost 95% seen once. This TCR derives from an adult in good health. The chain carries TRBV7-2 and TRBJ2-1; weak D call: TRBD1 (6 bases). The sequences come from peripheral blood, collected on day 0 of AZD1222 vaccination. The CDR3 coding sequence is TGTGCCAGCAGCCTACAGGGCTATGAGCAGTTCTTC. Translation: CASSLQGYEQFF.